The source of this T cell receptor beta chain is a study of blood T cell repertoires in COVID-19. The overall study: Samples came from the United States, Italy and Spain, spanning acute and convalescent COVID-19.

In the source study's methods: Reference gene primer amplification gave nucleated cell count estimates. Sequencing used immunoSEQ multiplex PCR; TCRdb keeps in-frame clones, though not all of them. That table is the source of V, J and clone size, and D and trimming were worked out from the DNA. The table lists almost 95,000 clones, roughly 85% of them singletons, with 15% to 20% in the top ten. CDR1 is LNHDA and CDR2 is SQIVND in the germline V gene (reference sequence). The CDR3 spans 14 residues. V was trimmed by 7 bases and J by 5 bases, leaving 14 bases between them. This sequence was found in a woman aged 60 to 75 with COVID-19, enrolled during active disease. The sample taken for sequencing was peripheral blood. This chain joins TRBV19 and TRBJ1-4; D is possibly TRBD1 (6 bases). The CDR3 region is CASTPGHANEKLFF. CDR3 nucleotide sequence: TGTGCCAGTACGCCGGGACACGCGAATGAAAAACTGTTTTTT.